This T cell receptor (beta chain) comes out of a study of CD8+CD57+ T cells in acquired aplastic anemia (dated by TCRdb to between 2017 and 2018). For context, the study as a whole: Extracted DNA from sorted CD4+ and CD8+ cells averaged approximately 3 ug, ranging from about 0.17 to 27.4 ug. CD8+CD57+ expansion was defined as frequency above the mean frequency observed in healthy subjects. Study-wide conclusions, independent of this receptor: No significant difference in CD8+ Simpson's diversity was found between patients and healthy controls (P=0.060). Twenty-nine CD8+ CDR3 sequences were found in both patients and controls but appeared to be highly expressed in patients and within the immunodominant clones of the patients.

Profiling of TCR beta VDJ combinations and CDR3 sequences used genomic DNA as the template. TCR repertoire sequencing was run on an Illumina HiSeq 2000. On the study's bioinformatics: TRBV/TRBJ rearrangement plots, CDR3 size and DJ length profiles, and Simpson's diversity index were used to assess repertoires. The most abundant DNA sequence in the deep sequencing data was taken as the immunodominant clone. CDR3 amino acid sequences were screened for sharing across subjects and were compared with published repertoires and the VDJdb database. In-frame beta chains were kept once TCRdb had trimmed the public reads at Q25 with fastp and called clones with MiXCR. Entries are consolidated by CDR3 protein sequence, retaining the most common genes and DNA. In this record, the V and J calls reflect TCRdb's handling and not the investigators' own analysis. This sample has 150,000 or so distinct CDR3 sequences in its table, and 40% to 55% of those were observed once. The ten largest clones represent more than 1% of the sample.

From its cysteine to its phenylalanine, the CDR3 spans 16 amino acids. CDR3 DNA is the only sequence kept; it has 48 bases, read in frame from the first base. The germline V gene specifies KGHSH as CDR1 and LQKENI as CDR2. The patients picked for sequencing were ones in whom flow cytometry had shown an expansion of CD8+CD57+ cells. All patients had severe acquired aplastic anemia diagnosed by International Study of Aplastic Anemia and Agranulocytosis and Camitta criteria. No patient had received any therapy when blood was sampled. TCR repertoires of sorted CD4+ and CD8+ blood T cells from severe aplastic anemia patients and healthy subjects were deep-sequenced in the study. In the USA, patient enrollment took place under clinicaltrials.gov protocols 00001620, 01623167, 00001397, 00071045, 00081523 and 00961064. Ficoll-Paque density gradient centrifugation was used to isolate peripheral blood mononuclear cells. Before DNA extraction, CD4+ and CD8+ T cells were sorted with FACS or magnetic beads.

A remark on this clonotype: Its antigen is currently not known. At one of its ends the junction is not consistent with the germline gene, which may arise from a read error.

The V and J segments used are TRBV18 and TRBJ2-5, with the D gene uncertain. The sample consisted of sorted CD4+, CD8+, or CD8+CD57+ T cells (not recorded which) from PBMCs. The sequence was obtained from a human donor with aplastic anemia. The CDR3 here reads CANSPLGPGYQETQYF. The DNA is TGTGCCAACTCACCTCTCGGACCCGGGTACCAAGAGACCCAGTACTTC.